This is a list of T cell receptor beta chains from one sample in a study of T-cell reconstitution after alpha-beta-depleted transplantation in children. TCRdb re-called the PCR reads with MiXCR, one entry per CDR3 protein. This sample has about 270,000 distinct CDR3 sequences, with more than 9% found just once. The sequences come from PBMCs from the stem cell graft donor, collected from the stem cell graft. The receptors originated from a human donor who donated a stem cell graft to a child with SCID. Each CDR3 is given with its conserved first and last residue. Fields, in order: J gene, V gene, CDR3 protein.

TRBJ1-1	TRBV27	CASSLMKGMNTEAFF
TRBJ2-7	TRBV5-1	CASSSYTDRGAYEQYF
TRBJ1-5	TRBV12-3/TRBV12-4	CASGFGTGIFGPQHF
TRBJ2-7	TRBV29-1	CSVEDMTGASYEQYF
TRBJ2-3	TRBV4-1	CASSLPGGTTQYF
TRBJ2-3	TRBV12-3/TRBV12-4	CASSAQGSTDTQYF
TRBJ2-3	TRBV5-1	CASSLGDSRTDTQYF
TRBJ2-2	TRBV20-1	CSAMGQGAGGELFF
TRBJ2-2	TRBV4-1	CASSQDAKTENTGELFF
TRBJ2-7	TRBV3-1	CASSQAAGRSYEQYF
TRBJ2-5	TRBV6-1	CASSLSATSQETQYF
TRBJ2-1	TRBV5-4	CASSLDLGTYNEQFF
TRBJ2-5	TRBV20-1	CSASRYYNSEETQYF
TRBJ2-7	TRBV5-1	CASSLGTGRYEQYF
TRBJ1-6	TRBV5-1	CASSAEGQRNSPLHF
TRBJ2-3	TRBV13	CASHTNRASSTDTQYF
TRBJ1-5	TRBV29-1	CSVGLGAYGQPQHF
TRBJ1-1	TRBV7-9	CASSLAGTGGDTEAFF
TRBJ1-6	TRBV6-1	CASSGGTYNSPLHF
TRBJ2-1	TRBV4-2	CASSLTTGGYNEQFF
TRBJ1-5	TRBV6-5	CATLGTGVVNQPQHF
TRBJ2-5	TRBV18	CASSREIKETQYF
TRBJ1-2	TRBV2	CAGGIDSNYGYTF
TRBJ1-5	TRBV6-5	CASSSLGGTQPQHF
TRBJ2-3	TRBV5-4	CASSGGTQRGDTQYF
TRBJ2-7	TRBV4-1	CASSQSSGYYEQYF